This entry features one TCR beta chain sequence. Its antigen is unknown. Base qualities are not provided; no much larger clone lies one nucleotide away. The TCR beta CDR3 regions were amplified from the RNA transcripts. For the first round of RT-PCR on the TCR CDR3, the HTBI primer set was used together with the Qiagen OneStep RT-PCR kit. Libraries were constructed in a second round of multiplex PCR, after which size selection and purification were carried out. The libraries were sequenced on an Illumina HiSeq2000 using paired-end 100 bp reads. The original methods were these. Raw data were processed with SOAPnuke, discarding reads with adapters, uncalled bases, mean Phred below 15, or no exact constant-primer or identifier match. High-quality paired reads were merged using COPE v1.2.5, and each unique nucleotide sequence was defined as a clonotype. Clonotypes were aligned to IMGT TRBV, TRBD and TRBJ reference segments using MiTCR v1.1. Only V-J combinations with frequency above 0.0001, covering 99.2% of repertoires, were analysed. A TCS score was defined as the ratio of F50 (clonal expansion) to E x V (chaos), with BLOSUM62-based TCRdist applied between CDR3 peptides within each V-J. Welch's t-statistics and random forest reduced 450 to 600 V-J features to 13, which were used in a naive Bayes classifier (R e1071). TCRdb trimmed the raw reads at Q25, called clones with MiXCR and kept productive beta chains. Identical CDR3 proteins give one entry, which carries the most common genes and DNA. In this record, the V and J calls reflect TCRdb's handling and not the investigators' own analysis. The sample records some 510,000 distinct CDR3 sequences, more than 20% of which are singletons. The ten biggest clones cover about a quarter of the sample.

The data stem from a study of T cells in Graves' hyperthyroidism and ophthalmopathy (dated by TCRdb to the late 2010s). For the wider study: Peripheral blood samples were taken at the time of initial diagnosis, prior to any treatment. Whether ophthalmopathy could be predicted prospectively was tested in an independent validation cohort made up of approximately 19 hyperthyroidism patients plus 17 patients who later progressed to ophthalmopathy. In addition, the study compared T-cell repertoires in thyroid tissue and in blood from several Graves' hyperthyroidism patients. After blood sampling, hyperthyroidism patients were treated with methimazole at a starting dose of 30 mg daily, and ophthalmopathy patients were treated with high-dose intravenous methylprednisolone. The 85 to 100 discovery patients were randomly split 7:3 into training and test sets. The paper reports TCR Vbeta CDR3 sequencing of 140 or so peripheral blood samples: around 45 ophthalmopathy, over 70 hyperthyroidism and around 17 progressor patients. TCR V-J signatures able to tell the groups apart were searched for in a discovery cohort of 90 to 100 patients, of whom around 42 had Graves' ophthalmopathy and around 58 had stable Graves' hyperthyroidism. What the authors observed across the whole study: A 13 V-J signature model separated ophthalmopathy from stable hyperthyroidism, with roughly 88% sensitivity and 81% to 83% specificity in cross-validation and 80%/75% in testing. No statistical method was used to set the sample size in advance, and investigators knew the group allocation. During validation, the model predicted progression to ophthalmopathy a median of approximately 7 months ahead of onset, with roughly 65% sensitivity and 72% to 80% specificity. Blood samples also contained most of the expanded thyroid clonotypes (frequency above 0.001), which suggests that blood repertoires may reflect thyroid immune responses.

The CDR3 contains 11 residues, cysteine and phenylalanine counted. Left in the record is the CDR3 DNA by itself, 33 bases read in frame from the first base. The CDR1 and CDR2 encoded by the germline V gene (reference sequence) are DFQATT and SNEGSKA. V is shortened by 6 bases, J by 1 base, and the region joining them spans 6 bases. A patient counted as having stable Graves' hyperthyroidism if no progression to ophthalmopathy occurred over 18 months of follow-up. Hyperthyroidism patients were newly diagnosed, with disease duration under 2 months, and aged 18 to 65 years. The study excluded patients with uncontrolled infections, other autoimmune diseases, pregnancy or lactation. Diagnoses were established on the basis of clinical symptoms, serum thyroxine and TRAb, thyroid ultrasound, and orbital computed tomography. PBMCs were isolated from about 9.2 ml of fresh peripheral blood by Ficoll-Paque density gradient centrifugation. Total RNA was extracted using Trizol reagent, and RNA quality was assessed on an Agilent 2100 Bioanalyzer.

The source material was blood. Recombination joined TRBV20-1 with TRBJ1-1; no D gene call is confident. The clonotype comes from a man aged 18 to 30 with Graves' hyperthyroidism. The encoded CDR3 is CSAPQNTEAFF. The DNA reads TGCAGTGCGCCACAGAACACTGAAGCTTTCTTT.